The source of this T cell receptor (beta chain) is a study of tumor-infiltrating lymphocytes in primary liver carcinoma. The overall study: Men as well as women, aged 30 to 69 years, made up the patients.

Both blood RNA, taken from unsorted whole blood, and germline DNA were extracted. Patients carried chronic HBV infection without prior treatment. The CDR3 spans 16 residues. After removal of 3 bases from V and 7 bases from J, the junction contained 12 bases not matched to a gene. CDR1 and CDR2 from the germline V gene are SEHNR and FQNEAQ (reference sequence). Comments on this clonotype: Its antigen is unknown.

Study-level points and caveats: It was tumor-adjacent and tumor-blood pairs that overlapped less than tumor region pairs did.

The template, roughly 550 ng total RNA, yielded TCR beta cDNA made with a constant-region primer. Slightly modified ARM-PCR with three nested multiplex PCR rounds yielded TCR beta libraries. The two initial PCR rounds, around 11 cycles each, used TRBV1-TRBV30 forward and C-beta reverse primers. Each CDR3 protein gets one entry after TCRdb re-called the multiplex PCR reads with MiXCR. The table lists approximately 320,000 distinct CDR3 sequences, around three fifths of them singletons. The specimen was peripheral blood. The receptor was derived from a woman aged 25 to 39 with primary liver carcinoma and hepatitis B virus infection. The chain carries TRBV7-9 and TRBJ2-1; 7 bases are a match to TRBD2. The CDR3 nucleotides read TGTGCCAGCAGCTTCGTCGGGAGGCGGCGGGATAATGAGCAGTTCTTC. Protein: CASSFVGRRRDNEQFF.